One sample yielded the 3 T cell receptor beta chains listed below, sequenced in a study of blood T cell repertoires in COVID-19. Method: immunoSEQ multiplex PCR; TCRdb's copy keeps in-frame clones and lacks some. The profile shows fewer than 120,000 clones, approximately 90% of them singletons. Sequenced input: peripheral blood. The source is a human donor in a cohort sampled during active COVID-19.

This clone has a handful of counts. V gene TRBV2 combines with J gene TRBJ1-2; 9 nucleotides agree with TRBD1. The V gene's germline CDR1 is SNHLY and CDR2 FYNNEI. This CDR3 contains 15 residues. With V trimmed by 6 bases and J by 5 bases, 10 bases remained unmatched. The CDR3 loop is CASRKDRGGSYGYTF. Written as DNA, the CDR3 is TGTGCCAGCAGAAAGGACAGGGGAGGGAGTTATGGCTACACCTTC.

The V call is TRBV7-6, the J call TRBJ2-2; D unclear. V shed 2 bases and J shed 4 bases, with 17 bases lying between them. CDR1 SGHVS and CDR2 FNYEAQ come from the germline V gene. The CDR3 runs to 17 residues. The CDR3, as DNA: TGTGCCAGCAGCTTATGGAGTCGGGTCGTTACCACCGGGGAGCTGTTTTTT. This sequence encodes CASSLWSRVVTTGELFF. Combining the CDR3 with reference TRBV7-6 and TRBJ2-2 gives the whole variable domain GAGVSQSPRYKVTKRGQDVALRCDPISGHVSLYWYRQALGQGPEFLTYFNYEAQQDKSGLPNDRFSAERPEGSISTLTIQRTEQRDSAMYRCASSLWSRVVTTGELFFGEGSRLTVL.

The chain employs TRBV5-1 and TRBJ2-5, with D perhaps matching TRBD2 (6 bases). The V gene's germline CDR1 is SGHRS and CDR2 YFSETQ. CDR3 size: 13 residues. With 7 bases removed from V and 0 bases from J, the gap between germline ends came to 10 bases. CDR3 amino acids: CASGGADQETQYF. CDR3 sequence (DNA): TGCGCCAGCGGAGGGGCGGACCAAGAGACCCAGTACTTC.